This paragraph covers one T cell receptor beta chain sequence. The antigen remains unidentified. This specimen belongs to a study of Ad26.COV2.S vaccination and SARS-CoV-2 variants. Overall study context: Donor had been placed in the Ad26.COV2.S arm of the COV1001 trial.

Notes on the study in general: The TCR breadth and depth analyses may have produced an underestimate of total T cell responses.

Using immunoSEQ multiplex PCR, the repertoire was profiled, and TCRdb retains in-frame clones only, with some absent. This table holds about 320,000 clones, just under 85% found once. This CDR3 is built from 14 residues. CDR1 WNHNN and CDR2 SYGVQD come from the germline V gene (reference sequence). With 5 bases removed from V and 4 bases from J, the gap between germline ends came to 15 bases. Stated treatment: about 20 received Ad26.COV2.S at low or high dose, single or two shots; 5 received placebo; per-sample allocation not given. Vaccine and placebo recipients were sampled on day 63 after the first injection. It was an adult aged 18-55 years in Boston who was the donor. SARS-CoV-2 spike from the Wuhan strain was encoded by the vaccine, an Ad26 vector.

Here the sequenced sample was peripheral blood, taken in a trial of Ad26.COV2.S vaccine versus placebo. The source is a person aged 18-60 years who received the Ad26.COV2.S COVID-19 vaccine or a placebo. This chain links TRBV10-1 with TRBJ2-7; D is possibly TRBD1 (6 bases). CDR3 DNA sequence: TGCGCCAGCAGTTCCGGGACAAGGCCATACGAGCAGTACTTC. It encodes CASSSGTRPYEQYF.